One and the same sample provided the 7 T cell receptor beta chains below, sequenced in a study of cytomegalovirus exposure and HLA in healthy donors. PCR primers comprised 60 Vbeta and 13 Jbeta primers. Clones were sequenced by immunoSEQ multiplex PCR, and TCRdb holds only the in-frame ones, with some missing. The sample carries roughly 190,000 clones, around a tenth recorded once. The specimen was PBMCs. Receptors originate from a young woman in good health and CMV-seropositive.

The V and J genes are TRBV27 and TRBJ2-7, with D possibly matching TRBD1 (6 bases). V gave up 6 bases and J gave up 0 bases, with 15 bases separating them. From germline, CDR1 is MNHEY and CDR2 SMNVEV (reference sequence). The CDR3 loop spans 15 amino acids. The CDR3 reads CASRLDRQHSYEQYF. Here the CDR3 DNA reads TGTGCCAGCAGGCTAGACAGGCAACACTCCTACGAGCAGTACTTC.

This clone showed up just a few times. The chain couples TRBV10-3 to TRBJ2-6; D remains ambiguous. The germline V gene encodes CDR1 ENHRY and CDR2 SYGVKD. The CDR3 spans 13 residues. V dropped 7 bases and J dropped 3 bases, with 7 bases sitting between them. The CDR3 region is CAIMPGGANVLTF. The CDR3 DNA reads TGTGCCATCATGCCGGGTGGGGCCAACGTCCTGACTTTC.

Concerning this clone itself: Germline and junction disagree at one end, which may indicate a read error. This chain joins TRBV6-5 and TRBJ1-1, with D hard to call. Germline CDR1 is MNHEY and CDR2 is SVGAGI. The CDR3 totals 12 residues. CDR3 nucleotide sequence: TGTGCCAGCAGTTACTCCAGGACTGTAGCTTTCTTT. Protein product: CASSYSRTVAFF.

This clone was picked up a small number of times. This sequence joins TRBV30 and TRBJ2-7; D remains ambiguous. This CDR3 region has 11 residues. Trimming took off 4 bases at V and 2 bases at J, with 6 bases between the two ends. Germline CDR1 and CDR2: GTSNPN and SVGIG (reference sequence). Here the CDR3 reads CAWTDTYEQYF. The CDR3 bases are TGTGCCTGGACCGACACCTACGAGCAGTACTTC.

There are a few counts of this clone. The J gene is TRBJ2-3, the V gene TRBV5-6; D uncertain. Trimming left V 0 bases short and J 1 base short, with 6 bases between. Germline lookup yields CDR1 SGHDT and CDR2 YYEEEE. The CDR3 is 14 amino acids. The CDR3 is CASSLVPGTDTQYF. The CDR3 DNA reads TGTGCCAGCAGCTTGGTCCCAGGCACAGATACGCAGTATTTT.

This clone appeared a few times. J is TRBJ2-7 and V is TRBV5-1; 10 bases are shared with TRBD1. The germline V gene encodes CDR1 SGHRS and CDR2 YFSETQ. CDR3 length equals 14 residues. V lost 4 bases and J lost 7; bases outside the gene matches: 8. CDR3 region: CASSPDRGRREQYF. DNA for the CDR3: TGCGCCAGCAGCCCCGACAGGGGGCGGCGGGAGCAGTACTTC.

Only a few counts were recorded for this clone. The J gene is TRBJ1-2, the V gene TRBV6-5; TRBD1 matches 7 bases. The CDR3 is 12 amino acids. The germline V gene encodes CDR1 MNHEY and CDR2 SVGAGI. Trimming at V came to 10 bases and at J to 3 bases, leaving 5 bases not matched to a gene. In DNA, the CDR3 is TGTGCCACCGCCGGGACAGACTATGGCTACACCTTC. Translation: CATAGTDYGYTF.